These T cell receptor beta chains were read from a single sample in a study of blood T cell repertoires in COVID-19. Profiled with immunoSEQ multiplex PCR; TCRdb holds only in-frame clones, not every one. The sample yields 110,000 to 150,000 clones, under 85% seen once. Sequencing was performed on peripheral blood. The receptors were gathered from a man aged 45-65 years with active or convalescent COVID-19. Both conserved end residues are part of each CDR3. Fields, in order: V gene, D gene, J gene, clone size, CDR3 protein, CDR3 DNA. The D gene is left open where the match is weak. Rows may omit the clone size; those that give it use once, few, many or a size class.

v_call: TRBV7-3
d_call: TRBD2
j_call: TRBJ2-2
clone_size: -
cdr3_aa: CASSSQPGLGNTGELFF
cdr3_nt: TGTGCCAGCAGCTCCCAACCGGGACTAGGGAACACCGGGGAGCTGTTTTTT

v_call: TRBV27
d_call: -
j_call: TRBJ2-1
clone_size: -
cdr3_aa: CASSLQGYGSYNEQFF
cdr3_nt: TGTGCCAGCAGCCTTCAGGGGTACGGCTCCTACAATGAGCAGTTCTTC

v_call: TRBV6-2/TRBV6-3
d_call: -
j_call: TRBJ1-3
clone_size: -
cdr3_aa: CASSYPNTEISGNTIYF
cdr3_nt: TGTGCCAGCAGTTACCCGAACACAGAAATCTCTGGAAACACCATATATTTT

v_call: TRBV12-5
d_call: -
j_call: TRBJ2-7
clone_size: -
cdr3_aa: CASDPRGSGPYEQYF
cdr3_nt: TGTGCTAGTGACCCACGGGGTAGCGGACCCTACGAGCAGTACTTC

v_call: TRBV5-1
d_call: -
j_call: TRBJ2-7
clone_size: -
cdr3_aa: CASSFSSNYEQYF
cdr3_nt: TGCGCCAGCAGCTTTAGCAGTAACTACGAGCAGTACTTC

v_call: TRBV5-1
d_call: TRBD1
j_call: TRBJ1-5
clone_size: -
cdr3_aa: CASSTIQGIGQPQHF
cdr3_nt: TGCGCCAGCAGCACCATACAGGGGATAGGGCAGCCCCAGCATTTT

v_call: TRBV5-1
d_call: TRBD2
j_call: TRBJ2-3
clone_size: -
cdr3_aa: CASGGEGHSTDTQYF
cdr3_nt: TGCGCCAGCGGGGGGGAGGGCCATAGCACAGATACGCAGTATTTT

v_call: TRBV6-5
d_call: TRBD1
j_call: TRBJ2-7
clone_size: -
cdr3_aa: CASTFYRGSSYEQYF
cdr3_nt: TGTGCCAGCACCTTTTACAGGGGGAGCTCCTACGAGCAGTACTTC

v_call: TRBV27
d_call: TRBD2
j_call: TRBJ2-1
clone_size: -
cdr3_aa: CASSAYLAGGDEQFF
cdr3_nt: TGTGCCAGCAGCGCGTACCTAGCGGGAGGGGATGAGCAGTTCTTC

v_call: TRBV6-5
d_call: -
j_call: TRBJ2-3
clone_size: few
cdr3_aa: CASSFSRAFDTQYF
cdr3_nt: TGTGCCAGCAGTTTTTCCAGGGCCTTTGATACGCAGTATTTT

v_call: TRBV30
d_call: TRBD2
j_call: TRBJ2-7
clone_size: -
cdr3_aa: CAWAGLAGLIGGEQYF
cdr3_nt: TGTGCCTGGGCCGGACTAGCGGGCCTCATAGGGGGCGAGCAGTACTTC

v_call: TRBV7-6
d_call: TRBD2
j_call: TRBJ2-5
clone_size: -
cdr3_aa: CASSLVGGGAGQETQYF
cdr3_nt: TGTGCCAGCAGCTTAGTTGGCGGGGGAGCGGGCCAAGAGACCCAGTACTTC

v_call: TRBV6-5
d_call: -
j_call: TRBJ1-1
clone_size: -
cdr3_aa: CASTWQQAIEAFF
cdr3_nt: TGTGCCAGCACGTGGCAGCAAGCGATTGAAGCTTTCTTT

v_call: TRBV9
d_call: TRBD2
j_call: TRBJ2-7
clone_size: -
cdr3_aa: CASSSGPGGEQYF
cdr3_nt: TGTGCCAGCAGCTCGGGACCGGGGGGCGAGCAGTACTTC

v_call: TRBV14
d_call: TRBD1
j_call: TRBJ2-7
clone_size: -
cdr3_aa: CASSQFRGTAEQYF
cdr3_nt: TGTGCCAGCAGCCAGTTCAGGGGGACAGCCGAGCAGTACTTC

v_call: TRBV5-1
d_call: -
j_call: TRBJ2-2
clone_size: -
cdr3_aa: CANSSRGGDTGELFF
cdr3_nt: TGCGCCAACAGCTCCAGGGGAGGGGACACCGGGGAGCTGTTTTTT

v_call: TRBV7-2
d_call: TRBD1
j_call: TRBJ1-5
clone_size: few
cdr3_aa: CASSLAGGFSNQPQHF
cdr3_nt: TGTGCCAGCAGCTTGGCAGGGGGGTTTAGCAATCAGCCCCAGCATTTT

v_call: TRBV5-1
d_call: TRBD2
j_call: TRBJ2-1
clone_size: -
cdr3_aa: CASSRTLAGGNNEQFF
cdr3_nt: TGCGCCAGCAGCCGAACCCTAGCGGGAGGGAACAATGAGCAGTTCTTC

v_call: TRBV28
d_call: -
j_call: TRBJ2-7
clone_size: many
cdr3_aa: CASSPQMGLHEQYF
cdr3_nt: TGTGCCAGCAGTCCCCAGATGGGGCTCCACGAGCAGTACTTC

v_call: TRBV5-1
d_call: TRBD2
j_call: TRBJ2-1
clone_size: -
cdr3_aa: CASSLETRLAGGRVQFF
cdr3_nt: TGCGCCAGCAGCTTGGAGACACGGCTAGCGGGAGGTAGAGTGCAGTTCTTC

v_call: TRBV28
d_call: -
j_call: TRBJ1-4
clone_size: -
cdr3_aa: CASSFVQTNEKLFF
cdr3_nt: TGTGCCAGCAGTTTTGTACAAACTAATGAAAAACTGTTTTTT

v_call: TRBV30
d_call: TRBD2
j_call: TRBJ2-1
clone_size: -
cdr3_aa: CAYGTRSPEEQFF
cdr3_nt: TGTGCCTACGGGACTAGGTCTCCGGAGGAGCAGTTCTTC

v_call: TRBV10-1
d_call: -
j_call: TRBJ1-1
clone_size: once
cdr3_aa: CASSRTTGTEAFF
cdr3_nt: TGCGCCAGCAGTCGTACAACAGGGACGGAAGCTTTCTTT

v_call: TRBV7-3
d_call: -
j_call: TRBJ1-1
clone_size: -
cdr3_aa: CASSLTPNTEAFF
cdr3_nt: TGTGCCAGCAGCCTCACACCGAACACTGAAGCTTTCTTT

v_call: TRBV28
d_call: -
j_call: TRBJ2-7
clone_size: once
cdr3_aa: CASSLFVYEQYF
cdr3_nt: TGTGCCAGCAGTTTATTCGTCTACGAGCAGTACTTC

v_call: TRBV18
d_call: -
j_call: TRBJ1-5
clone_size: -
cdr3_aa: CASSPLRSNQPQHF
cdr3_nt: TGTGCCAGCTCACCACTCAGGAGCAATCAGCCCCAGCATTTT

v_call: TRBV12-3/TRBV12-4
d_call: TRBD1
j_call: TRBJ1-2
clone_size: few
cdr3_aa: CASRKQGAGYTF
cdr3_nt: TGTGCCAGCAGGAAACAGGGGGCGGGCTACACCTTC

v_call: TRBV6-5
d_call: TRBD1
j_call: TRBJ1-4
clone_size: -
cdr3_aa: CASSRGRNEKLFF
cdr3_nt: TGTGCCAGCAGTAGGGGGCGAAATGAAAAACTGTTTTTT